The 10 T cell receptor beta chains below were found in one sample sequenced in a study of T cell responses to AZD1222 COVID-19 vaccine. Here immunoSEQ multiplex PCR was the method, and the copy in TCRdb shows in-frame clones only, minus some. The sample lists under 200,000 clones; approximately 95% were seen once. The sample here was peripheral blood, taken on day 0 of AZD1222 vaccination. These receptors all stem from an adult in good health.

The chain employs TRBV4-2 and TRBJ1-4, with D perhaps matching TRBD1 (6 bases). Trimming pared 0 bases from V and 8 bases from J, leaving 19 bases between. This CDR3 has 17 amino acids. Germline CDR1 reads LGHNA; CDR2 reads YNFKEQ. The CDR3 DNA reads as TGTGCCAGCAGCCAAGATAATGGCAGGGGAGGAAGAGAAAAACTGTTTTTT. This codes for CASSQDNGRGGREKLFF.

This chain uses TRBV5-5 with TRBJ1-3; the match to TRBD1 covers 8 bases. The CDR3 is 14 residues long. Trimming removed 4 bases from V and 3 bases from J; junction bases left unmatched: 3. CDR1 is SGHKS and CDR2 is YYEKEE in the germline V gene (reference sequence). The CDR3 nucleotides read TGTGCCAGCAGCCAACAGGGGGTTGGAAACACCATATATTTT. Protein product: CASSQQGVGNTIYF.

The chain carries TRBV27 and TRBJ2-3; either TRBD1 or TRBD2 may fit D (6 bases each). Trimming cost V 2 bases and J 6 bases, with 15 bases left between them. In germline, CDR1 is MNHEY, CDR2 SMNVEV (reference sequence). The CDR3 extends over 15 amino acids. The CDR3 here is CASSLGWGAADTQYF. In DNA form, the CDR3 reads TGTGCCAGCAGTTTAGGGTGGGGGGCGGCGGATACGCAGTATTTT.

The V call is TRBV10-3, the J call TRBJ1-2; D is unresolved. V was trimmed by 1 base and J by 0 bases, leaving 18 bases between them. The CDR3 contains 18 residues. Germline values: CDR1 ENHRY, CDR2 SYGVKD. The CDR3 is CAISELGGRPVANYGYTF. CDR3 coding DNA: TGTGCCATCAGTGAGTTAGGAGGACGGCCGGTAGCTAACTATGGCTACACCTTC.

A remark on this clone: One end of the junction does not line up with germline, which may come from a read error. This chain uses TRBV29-1 with TRBJ1-2, with 9 bases lining up with TRBD1. Germline values: CDR1 SQVTM, CDR2 ANQGSEA. The CDR3 spans 12 residues. This CDR3 reads CSAPDMGTGPIW. The CDR3 DNA follows: TGCAGCGCGCCCGATATGGGGACAGGGCCAATTTGG.

V gene TRBV14 combines with J gene TRBJ2-7; the match to TRBD1 covers 7 bases. This CDR3 has 15 amino acids. Germline trimming cut 5 bases from V and 2 bases from J; bases unmatched to any gene: 9. Germline CDR1 reads SGHDN; CDR2 reads FVKESK. CDR3 protein: CASSRDSRNPYEQYF. CDR3 coding DNA: TGTGCCAGCAGCAGGGACAGCCGGAACCCCTACGAGCAGTACTTC.

This clone was seen just once. V gene TRBV9 combines with J gene TRBJ1-2; the match to TRBD1 covers 7 bases. CDR1 is SGDLS and CDR2 is YYNGEE in the germline V gene. This CDR3 has 15 residues. V dropped 0 bases and J dropped 8; count of bases not matched to a gene: 10. The CDR3 spells CASSVAEGQLGGYTF. The CDR3, as DNA: TGTGCCAGCAGCGTAGCTGAGGGACAGCTCGGGGGCTACACCTTC.

Only a few counts were recorded for this clone. The CDR3 loop is CASSFLPLNTEAFF. In DNA, the CDR3 is TGTGCCAGCAGCTTCCTCCCGCTGAACACTGAAGCTTTCTTT. V is TRBV13 and J is TRBJ1-1; D uncertain. Germline CDR1 reads PRHDT; CDR2 reads FYEKMQ (reference sequence). V lost 3 bases and J lost 0, with 8 bases in between. The CDR3 sequence is 14 residues long. The whole variable domain, remainder taken from reference TRBV13 and TRBJ1-1, is AAGVIQSPRHLIKEKRETATLKCYPIPRHDTVYWYQQGPGQDPQFLISFYEKMQSDKGSIPDRFSAQQFSDYHSELNMSSLELGDSALYFCASSFLPLNTEAFFGQGTRLTVV.

V is TRBV3-1 (or the pseudogene TRBV3-2) and J is TRBJ1-1; 8 bases map to TRBD1. From germline, CDR1 is LGHDT and CDR2 YNNKEL (reference sequence). V lost 3 bases and J lost 6; bases outside the gene matches: 9. CDR3 length: 15 amino acids. This chain's CDR3 is CASSHRQGKSPEAFF. The CDR3 region has the DNA TGTGCCAGCAGCCACCGACAGGGGAAGAGTCCTGAAGCTTTCTTT.

V gene TRBV5-1 combines with J gene TRBJ2-1; 9 positions match TRBD2. J gave up 6 bases and V 0 bases, and 4 bases lay outside the gene matches. CDR3 length equals 15 residues. The germline V gene encodes CDR1 SGHRS and CDR2 YFSETQ. The CDR3 coding sequence is TGCGCCAGCAGCTTGGGTATAGCGGGGGCCAATGAGCAGTTCTTC. Translating gives CASSLGIAGANEQFF.